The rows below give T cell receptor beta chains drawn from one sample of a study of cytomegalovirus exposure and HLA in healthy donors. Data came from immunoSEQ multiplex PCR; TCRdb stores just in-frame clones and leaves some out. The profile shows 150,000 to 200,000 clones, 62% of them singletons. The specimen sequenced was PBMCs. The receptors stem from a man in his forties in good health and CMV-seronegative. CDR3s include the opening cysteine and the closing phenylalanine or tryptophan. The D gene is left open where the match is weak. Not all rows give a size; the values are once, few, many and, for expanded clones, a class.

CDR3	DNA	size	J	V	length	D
CASSAGPDYEQYF	TGTGCCAGCAGCGCGGGACCGGACTACGAGCAGTACTTC	.	TRBJ2-7	TRBV5-4	13	.
CASSIDGANYGYTF	TGTGCCAGTAGTATAGACGGAGCTAACTATGGCTACACCTTC	.	TRBJ1-2	TRBV19	14	.
CAILGGNSYEQYF	TGTGCCATCCTGGGAGGGAATTCCTACGAGCAGTACTTC	few	TRBJ2-7	TRBV10-3	13	TRBD2
CASSSRLAEFTDTQYF	TGTGCCAGTAGTAGCCGACTAGCGGAGTTCACAGATACGCAGTATTTT	.	TRBJ2-3	TRBV19	16	TRBD2
CASSLIQIKDTQYF	TGTGCCAGCAGTTTGATACAGATAAAAGATACGCAGTATTTT	few	TRBJ2-3	TRBV28	14	.
CASSPDIGGGETQYF	TGTGCCAGCAGTCCGGATATTGGGGGGGGAGAGACCCAGTACTTC	.	TRBJ2-5	TRBV7-2	15	TRBD2
CASSFRTGRGEKLFF	TGCGCCAGCAGCTTTCGGACAGGGAGGGGTGAAAAACTGTTTTTT	.	TRBJ1-4	TRBV5-1	15	TRBD1
CAWNYRGPGETQYF	TGTGCCTGGAATTACAGGGGGCCCGGAGAGACCCAGTACTTC	.	TRBJ2-5	TRBV30	14	TRBD1
CASSLVAGTGARGGYF	TGCGCCAGCAGCTTGGTTGCCGGGACAGGGGCACGGGGGGGGTACTTC	.	TRBJ2-7	TRBV4-1	16	TRBD1
CAISDLRQIMNTEAFF	TGTGCCATCAGTGACTTAAGACAGATCATGAACACTGAAGCTTTCTTT	once	TRBJ1-1	TRBV10-3	16	.
CASSEARFSVTTEAFF	TGTGCCAGCAGTGAAGCGCGGTTTTCGGTTACCACTGAAGCTTTCTTT	few	TRBJ1-1	TRBV6-1	16	.
CASSAGTSGLDEQFF	TGTGCCAGCAGCGCTGGGACTAGCGGGTTAGATGAGCAGTTCTTC	.	TRBJ2-1	TRBV9	15	TRBD2
CASSDGVYWDTQYF	TGTGCCAGCAGTGATGGTGTCTACTGGGATACGCAGTATTTT	.	TRBJ2-3	TRBV25-1	14	.
CASSLNRETYGYTF	TGTGCCAGCAGCTTGAACAGGGAAACCTATGGCTACACCTTC	.	TRBJ1-2	TRBV7-2	14	.
CASTYFQETQYF	TGTGCCAGCACCTACTTCCAAGAGACCCAGTACTTC	.	TRBJ2-5	TRBV2	12	.
CASSLRGLNTEAFF	TGTGCCAGCAGCTTAAGGGGCTTGAACACTGAAGCTTTCTTT	once	TRBJ1-1	TRBV7-8	14	.
CASSMTGRETQYF	TGTGCCAGTAGTATGACAGGGCGCGAGACCCAGTACTTC	.	TRBJ2-5	TRBV19	13	TRBD1
CASTMSGSPLHF	TGTGCCAGCACTATGTCCGGGTCACCCCTCCACTTT	.	TRBJ1-6	TRBV27	12	.
CSSSFGGYEQYF	TGTTCCAGCAGCTTCGGGGGCTACGAGCAGTACTTC	.	TRBJ2-7	TRBV7-9	12	.
CASSLPGPEKLFF	TGTGCCAGCAGTTTACCAGGGCCTGAAAAACTGTTTTTT	.	TRBJ1-4	TRBV27	13	.
CASSRGLGSYNSPLHF	TGTGCCAGCTCCCGAGGACTGGGCTCCTATAATTCACCCCTCCACTTT	.	TRBJ1-6	TRBV5-8	16	.
CASSWANYNSPLHF	TGTGCCAGCAGCTGGGCCAACTATAATTCACCCCTCCACTTT	.	TRBJ1-6	TRBV5-6	14	.
CSAVAGGGSYEQYF	TGCAGCGCTGTAGCGGGAGGGGGGTCCTACGAGCAGTACTTC	once	TRBJ2-7	TRBV29-1	14	TRBD2